Below, one T cell receptor (beta chain) is given with its context. This sample is part of a study of shared clonotypes between healthy human individuals. Generated by immunoSEQ multiplex PCR, the TCRdb table keeps only in-frame clones and is missing some. The table lists around 1.5 million clones, 95% to 99% of them singletons. CDR1 and CDR2 (germline): MNHEY, SVGAGI. V was cut by 5 bases and J by 6 bases, with 10 bases left in between. The CDR3 has 13 residues. The TCR originated in a man aged 25-40 years in good health. The genes are TRBV6-5 and TRBJ2-2, with D possibly matching TRBD2 (5 bases). The sample comprised naive CD4+ T cells sorted from blood. Regarding subset: CD45RA+ positively selected. CDR3 sequence reads: CASSRAVPGELFF. CDR3 DNA: TGTGCCAGCAGTAGAGCGGTTCCCGGGGAGCTGTTTTTT.